The sequence of this TCR beta chain was determined in a study of CD8 T cells in ankylosing spondylitis. About this clonotype: At one end, the junction sequence differs from germline, possibly due to a read error.

This CDR3 spans 14 amino acids. Germline V gene sequence: CDR1 SGHTA, CDR2 FQGTGA. TCRdb fed the 5' RACE reads into MiXCR, producing one record per CDR3 protein. The sample has 230,000 or so distinct CDR3 sequences; about a sixth are singletons. Input material: blood, either unsorted or a sorted T cell fraction (not recorded which). The J gene is TRBJ2-3, the V gene TRBV7-3; D remains ambiguous. The TCR was taken from a male donor with ankylosing spondylitis or in good health (not recorded which). CDR3 loop: CASSSTGTTDAQYF. CDR3 DNA sequence: TGTGCCAGCAGCTCAACGGGTACCACAGATGCGCAGTATTTT.